One and the same sample provided the 7 T cell receptor beta chains below, sequenced in a study of prognosis after radiotherapy for stage I lung cancer. The study amplified the TCR beta CDR3 region from genomic DNA. This amplification was carried out by two rounds of multiplex PCR. Used in first-round PCR were primers specific to each TRBV and TRBJ gene. TCRdb redid the calling of the multiplex PCR reads with MiXCR, one entry per CDR3 protein. Among around 12,000 distinct CDR3 sequences listed, roughly 50% were seen once. The sample in question was PBMCs, obtained before or after stereotactic body radiation therapy (not recorded which). All receptors derive from a donor at least 50 years old with non-small cell lung cancer.

As to this clonotype: A read error likely explains this, since a far larger clone differs by one base. The chain joins TRBV12-3 or TRBV12-4 to TRBJ2-3; 15 positions agree with TRBD2. The CDR3 contains 18 residues. The CDR3, as DNA: TGTGCCAGCAGTTTAGAGTTGGGACTAGCGGGGGGTGGAGATGCGCAGTATTTT. Its protein product is CASSLELGLAGGGDAQYF.

A word on this clonotype: Its ends do not fully match the called genes, so a read error is possible. V gene TRBV19 combines with J gene TRBJ2-7; D is possibly TRBD1 or TRBD2 (5 bases each). CDR1 and CDR2 (germline): LNHDA, SQIVND (reference sequence). There are 16 residues in the CDR3. In nucleotides, the CDR3 is TGTGCCAGTAGTGCCGGGTTTGGGCGAATCGGGGACGAGCAGCACTTC. Its protein is CASSAGFGRIGDEQHF.

The rearrangement links TRBV6-1 to TRBJ2-5; D is possibly TRBD1 (5 bases). Trimming shortened V by 4 bases and J by 5 bases, and 14 bases separated the two germline ends. The CDR3 has 14 amino acids. Germline V CDR1 and CDR2: MNHNS, SASEGT. The CDR3 protein is CASSASRPGETQYF. CDR3 DNA sequence: TGTGCCAGCAGTGCCTCTAGGCCAGGGGAGACCCAGTACTTC.

This clonotype was recorded only once. The chain recombines TRBV7-2 with TRBJ2-7, with D possibly TRBD2 on 6 matching bases. The CDR3 is made up of 15 amino acids. V lost 3 bases, J lost 3 bases, and 15 bases lay in between. Looked up from germline, CDR1 is SGHTA and CDR2 is FQGNSA. CDR3 region: CASSFPLGGFYEQYF. CDR3 coding DNA: TGTGCCAGCAGCTTTCCCCTCGGGGGATTCTACGAGCAGTACTTC.

To note about this clonotype: This may stem from a read error, because a much larger clone lies one nucleotide away. The J gene is TRBJ2-3, the V gene TRBV7-9; D remains ambiguous. Germline lookup yields CDR1 SEHNR and CDR2 FQNEAQ (reference sequence). CDR3 size: 13 residues. CDR3 amino acids: CAGSPPSTDTQYF. The CDR3 DNA is TGTGCCGGCAGCCCACCCTCCACAGATACGCAGTATTTT.

This clonotype is categorized as medium-sized. CDR3 nucleotides: TGTGCCAGCAGTTACTCGGCAGGGGGAACAGATACGCAGTATTTT. Its protein is CASSYSAGGTDTQYF. The rearrangement links TRBV6-5 to TRBJ2-3; 7 positions match TRBD1. The junction had 3 bases not matched to a gene; V was cut back by 0 bases and J by 3 bases. Germline V CDR1 and CDR2: MNHEY, SVGAGI. The CDR3 covers 15 residues.

The CDR3 loop is CASSYPGRRSNQPQHF. The DNA for the CDR3 is TGTGCCAGCAGCTATCCGGGACGCCGCAGCAATCAGCCCCAGCATTTT. The chain combines TRBV6-1 with TRBJ1-5; D is possibly TRBD1 (5 bases). CDR1 and CDR2 from the germline V gene are MNHNS and SASEGT. V was cut by 6 bases and J by 1 base, with 16 bases left in between. This CDR3 comprises 16 residues.